This note documents a single TCR beta chain sequence. Its antigen is undetermined. Genomic DNA came from blood conventional CD4+ T cells gated CD25-low CD127-high. This sample was included in a study of regulatory and conventional T cells in RAG deficiency. Overall study results and limits: Compared with controls, unique Treg TCR beta sequences dropped around 100-fold in Omenn syndrome and CID/AS. Patient subsets had shorter CDR3s; Omenn Treg-Tconv overlap exceeded 80%. Control T-cell subsets had markedly higher Shannon entropy and lower Simpson indices than RAG-deficient patients.

The protocol was immunoSEQ multiplex PCR, while the TCRdb copy is restricted to in-frame clones and leaves out a portion. The sample has 40,000 to 55,000 clones; approximately 90% are singletons. The CDR3 runs 13 residues. Trimming took off 10 bases at V and 0 bases at J, with 9 bases between the two ends. From germline, CDR1 is MDHEN and CDR2 SYDVKM. The data were also submitted as part of a second study, on regulatory T cells. That report adds: Amplification used 52 TRBV primers and 13 TRBJ primers. Skewed V and J usage and few unique V-J pairs marked patient repertoires, most in Tregs.

The sequence came from a human donor in good health. The chain has TRBV28 and TRBJ2-2; no clear D. Input material: CD4+ effector T cells sorted from blood. The CDR3 loop is CAMGGANTGELFF. Here the CDR3 DNA reads TGTGCCATGGGTGGAGCGAACACCGGGGAGCTGTTTTTT.